This entry describes one TCR beta chain. Its specificity is not known. Assay: immunoSEQ multiplex PCR; the TCRdb copy retains only in-frame clones and omits some. This table has around 140,000 clones, 80% to 90% appearing once. The CDR3 consists of 14 residues. The V and J ends lost 4 bases and 4 bases respectively, with 11 bases between them. CDR1 and CDR2 from the germline V gene are MNHEY and SVGAGI. These data are taken from a study of cytotoxic CD8 clonotypes in ibrutinib-treated CLL. Study context: Patients attained about 25 partial and 2 complete responses; at median roughly 73 months, 14 remained remitted while around twelve progressed.

Study conclusions and caveats: Clonality increased at ibrutinib response and stayed stable in sustained remission. At progression, however, it fell back toward baseline. Public clonotypes, found uncommonly, either contracted or stayed stable on treatment. Relative to age-matched healthy donors, clonality at baseline was higher, and it tracked circulating CD8+ T-cell counts.

The input for sequencing was PBMCs, taken after 24 months of ibrutinib treatment. The chain links TRBV6-5 to TRBJ1-5; D is unresolved. The TCR was taken from a human donor with chronic lymphocytic leukemia. CDR3 region: CASSSRRKNQPQHF. CDR3 sequence (DNA): TGTGCCAGCAGTTCTCGACGGAAAAATCAGCCCCAGCATTTT.